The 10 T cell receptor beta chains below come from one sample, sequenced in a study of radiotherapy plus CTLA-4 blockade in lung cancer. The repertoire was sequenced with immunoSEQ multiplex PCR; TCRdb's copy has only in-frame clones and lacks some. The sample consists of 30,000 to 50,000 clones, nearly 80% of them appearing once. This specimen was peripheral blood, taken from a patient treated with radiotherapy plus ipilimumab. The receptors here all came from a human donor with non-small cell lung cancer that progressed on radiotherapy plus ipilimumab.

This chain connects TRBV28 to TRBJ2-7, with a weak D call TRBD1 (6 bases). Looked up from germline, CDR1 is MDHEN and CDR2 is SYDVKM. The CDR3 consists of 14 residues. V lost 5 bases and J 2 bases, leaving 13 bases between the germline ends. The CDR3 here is CASSLPWTAYEQYF. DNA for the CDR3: TGTGCCAGCAGTCTACCATGGACAGCCTACGAGCAGTACTTC.

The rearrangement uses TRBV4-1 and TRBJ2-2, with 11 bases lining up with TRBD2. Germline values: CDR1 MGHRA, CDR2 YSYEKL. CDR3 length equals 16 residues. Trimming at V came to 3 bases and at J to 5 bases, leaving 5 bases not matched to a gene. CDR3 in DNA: TGCGCCAGCAGCCAGATAGCTAGCGGGGGGACCGGGGAGCTGTTTTTT. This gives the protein CASSQIASGGTGELFF.

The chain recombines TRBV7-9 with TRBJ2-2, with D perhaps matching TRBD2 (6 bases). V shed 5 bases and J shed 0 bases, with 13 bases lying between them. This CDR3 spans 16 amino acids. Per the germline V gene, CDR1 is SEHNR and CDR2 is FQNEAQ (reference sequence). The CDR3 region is CASSPGLLANTGELFF. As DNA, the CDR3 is TGTGCCAGCAGCCCGGGACTGCTCGCGAACACCGGGGAGCTGTTTTTT.

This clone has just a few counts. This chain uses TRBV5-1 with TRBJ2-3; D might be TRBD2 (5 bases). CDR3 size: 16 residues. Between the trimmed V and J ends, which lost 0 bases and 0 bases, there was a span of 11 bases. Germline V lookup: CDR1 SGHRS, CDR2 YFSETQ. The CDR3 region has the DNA TGCGCCAGCAGCTTGGGGACTTCGACTAGCACAGATACGCAGTATTTT. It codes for CASSLGTSTSTDTQYF.

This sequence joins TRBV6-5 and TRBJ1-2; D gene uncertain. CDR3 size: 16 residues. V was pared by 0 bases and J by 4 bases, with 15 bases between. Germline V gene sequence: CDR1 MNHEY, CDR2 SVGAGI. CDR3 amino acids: CASSYSAGVIIYGYTF. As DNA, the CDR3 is TGTGCCAGCAGTTACTCAGCCGGGGTCATCATCTATGGCTACACCTTC.

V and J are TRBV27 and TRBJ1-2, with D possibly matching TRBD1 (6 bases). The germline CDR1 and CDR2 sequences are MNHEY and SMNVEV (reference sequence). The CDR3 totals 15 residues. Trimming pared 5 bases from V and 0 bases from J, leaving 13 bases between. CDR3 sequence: CASSGGRGTNYGYTF. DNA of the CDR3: TGTGCCAGCAGTGGGGGTAGGGGGACTAACTATGGCTACACCTTC.

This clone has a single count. Here the CDR3 reads CASSPRWGGRAGNTIYF. CDR3 sequence (DNA): TGCGCCAGCAGCCCGAGGTGGGGTGGCAGGGCTGGAAACACCATATATTTT. V gene TRBV4-1 combines with J gene TRBJ1-3; perhaps TRBD1 as D (5 bases). CDR3 length: 17 amino acids. Looked up from germline, CDR1 is MGHRA and CDR2 is YSYEKL. The V end was cut by 4 bases, the J end by 2 bases, with 18 bases between.

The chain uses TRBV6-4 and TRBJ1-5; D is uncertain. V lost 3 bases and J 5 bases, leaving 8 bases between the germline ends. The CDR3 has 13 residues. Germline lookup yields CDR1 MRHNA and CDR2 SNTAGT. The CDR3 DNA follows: TGTGCCAGCAGTGAGCGGGTTCATCAGCCCCAGCATTTT. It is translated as CASSERVHQPQHF.

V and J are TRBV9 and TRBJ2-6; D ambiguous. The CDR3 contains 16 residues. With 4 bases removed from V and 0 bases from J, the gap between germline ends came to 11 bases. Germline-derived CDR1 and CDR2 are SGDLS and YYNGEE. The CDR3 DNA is TGTGCCAGCAGCCCCCGTGGGCCCTCTGGGGCCAACGTCCTGACTTTC. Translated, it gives CASSPRGPSGANVLTF.

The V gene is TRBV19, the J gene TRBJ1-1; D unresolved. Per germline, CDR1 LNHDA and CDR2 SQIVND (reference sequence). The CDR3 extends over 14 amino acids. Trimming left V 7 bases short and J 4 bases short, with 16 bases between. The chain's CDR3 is CASTDPGLVTEAFF. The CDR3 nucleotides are TGTGCCAGTACCGACCCGGGGTTGGTCACTGAAGCTTTCTTT.